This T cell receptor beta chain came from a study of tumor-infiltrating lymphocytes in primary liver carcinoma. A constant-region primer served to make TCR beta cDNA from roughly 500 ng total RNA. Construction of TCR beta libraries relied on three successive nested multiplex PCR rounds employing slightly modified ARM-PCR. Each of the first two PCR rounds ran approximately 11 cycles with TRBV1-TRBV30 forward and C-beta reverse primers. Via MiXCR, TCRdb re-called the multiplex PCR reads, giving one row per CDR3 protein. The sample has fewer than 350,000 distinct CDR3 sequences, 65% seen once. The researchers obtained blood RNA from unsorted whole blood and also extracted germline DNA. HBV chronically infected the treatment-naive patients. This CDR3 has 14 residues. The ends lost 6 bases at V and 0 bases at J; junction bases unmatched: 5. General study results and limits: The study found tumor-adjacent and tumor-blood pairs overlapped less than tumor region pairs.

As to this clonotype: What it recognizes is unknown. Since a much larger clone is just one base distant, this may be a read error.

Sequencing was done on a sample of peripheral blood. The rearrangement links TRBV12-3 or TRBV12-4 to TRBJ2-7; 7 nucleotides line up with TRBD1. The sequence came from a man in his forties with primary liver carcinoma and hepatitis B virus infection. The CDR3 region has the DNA TGTGCCAGCAGCGGGACAGACTCCTCCTACGAGCAGTACTTC. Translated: CASSGTDSSYEQYF.